This T cell receptor (beta chain) was identified during a study of shared clonotypes between healthy human individuals. Study-level information: Aged between 18 and 49, the donors were two women and three men. Study-wide results and caveats: Represented diversity, genetic and exposure-history alike, was limited by few donors.

Comments on this clone: Its matching antigen is unknown.

Germline V CDR1 and CDR2: SGHRS, YFSETQ. The CDR3 covers 15 residues. V lost 0 bases and J 0 bases, leaving 10 bases between the germline ends. Assay used: immunoSEQ multiplex PCR; TCRdb lists only in-frame clones, some missing. Of millions of clones listed, approximately 95% were seen once; the top ten hold about 0.39%. This receptor was taken from a man between 18 and 35 years old in good health. Some clones in this sample may be carry-over from other donors' samples. The material sequenced was naive CD4+ T cells from PBMCs. Regarding subset: CD45RA+ positively selected. The gene calls are TRBV5-1 and TRBJ2-7; D unclear. The CDR3 loop is CASSLASDGSYEQYF. The DNA of the CDR3 is TGCGCCAGCAGCTTGGCCAGCGACGGCTCCTACGAGCAGTACTTC.